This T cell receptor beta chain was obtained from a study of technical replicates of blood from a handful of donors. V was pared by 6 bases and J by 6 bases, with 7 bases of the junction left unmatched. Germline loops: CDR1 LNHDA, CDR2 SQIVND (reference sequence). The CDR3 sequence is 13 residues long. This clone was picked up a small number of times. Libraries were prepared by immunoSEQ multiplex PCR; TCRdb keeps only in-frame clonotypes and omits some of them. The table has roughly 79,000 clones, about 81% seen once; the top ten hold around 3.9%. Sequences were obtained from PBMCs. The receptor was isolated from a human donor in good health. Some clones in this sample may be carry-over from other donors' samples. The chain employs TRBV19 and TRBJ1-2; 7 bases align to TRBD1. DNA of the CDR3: TGTGCCAGTAGGACCGCAGGGGGTCATGGCTACACCTTC. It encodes CASRTAGGHGYTF. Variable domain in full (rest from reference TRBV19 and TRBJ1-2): DGGITQSPKYLFRKEGQNVTLSCEQNLNHDAMYWYRQDPGQGLRLIYYSQIVNDFQKGDIAEGYSVSREKKESFPLTVTSAQKNPTAFYLCASRTAGGHGYTFGSGTRLTVV.